Listed below are T cell receptor beta chains from one sample, sequenced in a study of cytomegalovirus exposure and HLA in healthy donors. Some clones are missing from TCRdb's copy, which holds only in-frame ones; the method was immunoSEQ multiplex PCR. The repertoire holds 140,000 to 150,000 clones, with over 65% as singletons. The sequenced sample was PBMCs. All receptors come from a man aged 40-49 years in good health and CMV-seropositive. Both conserved end residues are part of each CDR3. D genes are given only for firm matches. Rows may omit the clone size; those that give it use once, few, many or a size class.

D	V	size	J	CDR3	DNA
.	TRBV13	.	TRBJ2-3	CASSPRAGPPKTGTDTQYF	TGTGCCAGCAGCCCAAGGGCAGGGCCACCTAAAACTGGCACAGATACGCAGTATTTT
.	TRBV28	few	TRBJ1-1	CASSLRYTEAFF	TGTGCCAGCAGTTTGAGGTACACTGAAGCTTTCTTT
.	TRBV28	.	TRBJ1-5	CASSRYRQPQHF	TGTGCCAGCAGCCGATACAGGCAGCCCCAGCATTTT
.	TRBV4-2	.	TRBJ1-2	CASSQEGEVYGYTF	TGTGCCAGCAGCCAAGAGGGAGAGGTCTATGGCTACACCTTC
.	TRBV6-5	.	TRBJ1-2	CASSYSEASNYGYTF	TGTGCCAGCAGTTACTCCGAGGCCTCTAACTATGGCTACACCTTC
TRBD1	TRBV19	once	TRBJ2-1	CASSSYPGQDYNEQFF	TGTGCCAGTAGCTCATACCCGGGACAGGACTACAATGAGCAGTTCTTC
.	TRBV6-1	.	TRBJ1-1	CASSESNLNTEAFF	TGTGCCAGCAGTGAATCTAACCTGAACACTGAAGCTTTCTTT
TRBD1	TRBV30	.	TRBJ2-1	CAWSVNRGYSYNEQFF	TGTGCCTGGAGTGTAAACAGGGGATACTCCTACAATGAGCAGTTCTTC
.	TRBV5-1	.	TRBJ2-1	CASSRVAGPNNEQFF	TGCGCCAGCAGCCGGGTGGCGGGGCCGAACAATGAGCAGTTCTTC
TRBD1	TRBV11-1	.	TRBJ2-7	CASSKDRGEQYF	TGTGCCAGCAGCAAGGACAGGGGCGAGCAGTACTTC
.	TRBV23-1	.	TRBJ2-7	CASSQSRLTMNEQYF	TGCGCCAGCAGTCAATCGAGGCTCACTATGAACGAGCAGTACTTC
TRBD2	TRBV9	.	TRBJ2-5	CASSFGLAALETQYF	TGTGCCAGCAGCTTCGGACTAGCGGCGTTAGAGACCCAGTACTTC
TRBD1	TRBV13	.	TRBJ2-7	CASSSPDRSYEQYF	TGTGCCAGCAGCTCGCCGGACAGGAGCTACGAGCAGTACTTC
.	TRBV5-5	once	TRBJ1-2	CASSLLSPGTSYGYTF	TGTGCCAGCAGCTTGCTATCTCCCGGGACATCCTATGGCTACACCTTC
.	TRBV7-3	.	TRBJ2-5	CASSCHRDLRQETQYF	TGTGCCAGCAGCTGTCACAGGGATTTACGACAAGAGACCCAGTACTTC
TRBD1	TRBV30	.	TRBJ1-5	CAWSTGTDLYQPQHF	TGTGCCTGGAGTACCGGGACAGACTTATATCAGCCCCAGCATTTT
TRBD1	TRBV6-1	.	TRBJ2-7	CASSEAGQGDEQYF	TGTGCCAGCAGTGAAGCGGGACAGGGGGACGAGCAGTACTTC
TRBD2	TRBV5-1	.	TRBJ2-2	CASRAGLLSGELFF	TGCGCCAGCAGAGCGGGGCTGCTGTCCGGGGAGCTGTTTTTT
.	TRBV27	few	TRBJ2-3	CASSLRDTQYF	TGTGCCAGCAGTTTACGGGATACGCAGTATTTT
.	TRBV7-2	.	TRBJ2-3	CASSLAGPTDTQYF	TGTGCCAGCAGCTTAGCGGGGCCCACAGATACGCAGTATTTT
.	TRBV2	.	TRBJ2-2	CASTRRWTDNTGELFF	TGTGCCAGCACCCGACGCTGGACAGACAACACCGGGGAGCTGTTTTTT
.	TRBV6-1	.	TRBJ1-1	CATSRNTEAFF	TGTGCCACCTCTCGGAACACTGAAGCTTTCTTT
.	TRBV7-9	.	TRBJ1-5	CASSLDSPGQPQHF	TGTGCCAGCAGCTTGGACAGCCCAGGGCAGCCCCAGCATTTT
.	TRBV27	.	TRBJ2-2	CASRSPWGANTGELFF	TGTGCCAGCAGATCGCCTTGGGGCGCGAACACCGGGGAGCTGTTTTTT
.	TRBV19	.	TRBJ2-7	CASSSQRTLLREGSYEQYF	TGTGCCAGTAGTTCCCAGAGGACTTTACTCCGGGAAGGCTCCTACGAGCAGTACTTC
TRBD2	TRBV4-1	.	TRBJ2-7	CASSLLGTSGGRSYEQYF	TGCGCCAGCAGCCTCTTAGGGACTAGCGGAGGACGGTCCTACGAGCAGTACTTC
.	TRBV30	many	TRBJ1-4	CAWSIWTDSEKLFF	TGTGCCTGGAGTATTTGGACAGATAGTGAAAAACTGTTTTTT
.	TRBV6-5	.	TRBJ1-5	CASSAGSNDQPQHF	TGTGCCAGCAGTGCAGGGTCCAACGATCAGCCCCAGCATTTT
.	TRBV6-5	.	TRBJ2-4	CASSYGTETKNIQYF	TGTGCCAGCAGTTACGGGACTGAAACCAAAAACATTCAGTACTTC
TRBD1	TRBV11-2	.	TRBJ2-7	CASSPLSRGRRVGYEQYF	TGTGCCAGCAGCCCCCTTAGCAGGGGGCGGCGGGTTGGTTACGAGCAGTACTTC
TRBD1	TRBV5-1	once	TRBJ2-3	CASNLQGASTDTQYF	TGCGCCAGCAACCTACAGGGGGCTAGCACAGATACGCAGTATTTT
.	TRBV30	.	TRBJ2-3	CAWSRSPGAADTQYF	TGTGCCTGGAGCAGGAGCCCGGGAGCCGCAGATACGCAGTATTTT
TRBD1	TRBV6-6	.	TRBJ2-7	CASRGTGGVFDEQYF	TGTGCCAGCAGAGGGACAGGGGGCGTCTTTGACGAGCAGTACTTC
TRBD2	TRBV11-3	.	TRBJ2-2	CASSSAGGNTGELFF	TGTGCCAGCAGCTCGGCGGGAGGGAACACCGGGGAGCTGTTTTTT
TRBD1	TRBV27	.	TRBJ1-1	CASTWDREGNTEAFF	TGTGCCAGCACCTGGGACAGGGAAGGGAACACTGAAGCTTTCTTT
.	TRBV7-9	.	TRBJ2-1	CASSFSQGNEQFF	TGTGCCAGCAGCTTTTCACAGGGCAATGAGCAGTTCTTC
.	TRBV5-5	.	TRBJ1-2	CASSLSPNSNYGYTF	TGTGCCAGCAGCTTATCTCCGAACAGTAATTATGGCTACACCTTC
.	TRBV4-1	.	TRBJ1-2	CASSQTERVNYGYTF	TGCGCCAGCAGCCAAACAGAGAGGGTGAACTATGGCTACACCTTC
.	TRBV2	.	TRBJ1-5	CASSESTSNQPQHF	TGTGCCAGCAGTGAAAGCACCAGCAATCAGCCCCAGCATTTT
.	TRBV18	.	TRBJ1-2	CASSPTERASIYGYTF	TGTGCCAGCTCACCAACAGAGAGGGCCTCCATCTATGGCTACACCTTC
TRBD1	TRBV9	.	TRBJ2-2	CASSVTGGIAGELFF	TGTGCCAGCAGCGTTACAGGGGGAATCGCCGGGGAGCTGTTTTTT
.	TRBV6-5	few	TRBJ2-3	CASSTRESTDTQYF	TGTGCCAGCAGTACCCGGGAAAGCACAGATACGCAGTATTTT